This TCR beta chain was retrieved from a study of long-term antiretroviral therapy in people with HIV (dated by TCRdb to between 2021 and 2024). Describing the broader study: The earliest samples were collected approximately a decade before the 2015 WHO recommendation for immediate ART, a period when ART was typically delayed until CD4 counts fell. A total of 192 cryopreserved PBMC samples came from a few dozen adults with confirmed HIV infection and were collected serially over a mean of approximately 6 years (range 1-12). This retrospective serial study examined whether starting ART and sustained HIV suppression were associated with changes in the composition and diversity of the TRB repertoire in peripheral blood. Among the 25 to 30 participants with HIV, about 11 were female. No cross-contamination during QIAcube processing was seen in test extractions of a monoclonal T-cell line run alongside 33 polyclonal samples.

Inclusion was restricted to participants for whom at least one PBMC sample before ART initiation and at least two post-ART samples were available. All participants with HIV were treated in the United States of America. Cryopreserved samples of about 1-10 million PBMC were thawed and washed before DNA extraction. At the time of the earliest PBMC sample, participants with HIV were aged between about 20 and 54 years. PBMC samples were contributed by each participant from 1-4 timepoints before ART initiation and 2-8 timepoints after ART initiation, with a median of 7 samples. For every participant, serial HIV viral load, CD4+ T-cell count, ART history and demographic data were obtained. A Qiagen kit on a QIAcube was used to extract genomic DNA from unsorted PBMC, with samples processed in batches of 12. Sequencing of the TRB variable region was done with the immunoSEQ hsTCRB v3.0 assay at survey level resolution. The targeted TRB sequencing depth was about 35,000-55,000 T-cell genomes per sample. TRB libraries were pooled and sequenced on an Illumina MiSeq using a v3 150-cycle kit. In the original analysis: Repertoire analysis ran in R within a reproducible Nextflow workflow covering QC, data transformation and analysis. LymphoSeq2, an R package for exploring AIRR-Seq data, was used to implement the custom analyses. A handful of samples that produced fewer than 5000 total TRB sequences were removed, so approximately 190 HIV repertoires were analyzed. Among the 180 to 200 HIV repertoires that were kept, around 59 were collected before ART initiation and under 150 were collected after ART initiation. Repertoires were downsampled to 5000 TRB nucleotide sequences, with summary statistics averaged over 100 downsampling iterations. The analysis kept only TRB sequences whose CDR3 regions were at least seven amino acids long. Two measures captured diversity: a Shannon entropy-derived clonality score and the Gini coefficient. In the repertoire networks, any two of the top 5000 CDR3 amino acid sequences were connected whenever the two sequences differed by an edit distance of one. GLIPH2 predicted antigen specificity groups and MHC restriction for TRB CDR3 amino acid sequences. CDR3 amino acid sequences were matched against VDJdb and McPAS-TCR to flag known CMV, EBV, HIV or tissue antigen associations. Pre-ART, post-ART and control groups were compared with Wilcoxon signed-rank tests and Holm-Bonferroni correction. In TCRdb, the immuneACCESS table is reduced to in-frame sequences with V and J assigned. These tables do not hold every clone; where another copy was compared, an unresolved V gene accounts for under half, and the others remain unexplained. The V and J calls and clone size were taken over from that table, and D and trimming were inferred from the DNA. In this sample the table shows 26,000 or so clones, 70% to 85% of which occur a single time. The ten largest clones represent about 10% of the sample.

In regard to this clone: Which antigen it targets is not known. Base qualities are not recorded, but no much larger clone differs from it by a single base.

Study-level results and caveats: Unsorted PBMC were profiled instead of sorted CD4+ and CD8+ T cells because pre-ART samples had limited cell numbers. Since PBMC availability was limited, sequencing covered only the TCR beta chain, with no alpha chain pairing. Expanded TRB clones identified before ART initiation dominated the repertoire across all time points, though the dominance fluctuated and decreased in many PLHIV after ART. No data were available on ART adherence, viral resistance or therapy changes, limiting inferences about post-ART repertoire changes. Samples dated from about 2004 to 2017, and the ART regimens used may be less effective than current ones. HIV repertoires had narrower CDR3 length ranges than controls, and the network structure suggested an antigen-experienced repertoire that shifted only slightly toward naive after ART. Starting ART was linked to a significant rise in TRB diversity, yet even with long-term ART the diversity remained significantly lower than in transplant donor controls.

The source material was unsorted PBMCs, sampled 0.8 years before starting antiretroviral therapy. This clonotype was sampled from a man between 18 and 29 years old with HIV.

CDR3 region: CASSDRTKKPGELFF. The DNA sequence is as follows: TGTGCCAGCAGCGATAGGACTAAGAAGCCCGGGGAGCTGTTTTTT. The chain uses TRBV7-3 and TRBJ2-2; TRBD2 is a possible D gene, resting on 6 matching bases. CDR1 and CDR2 are drawn from the germline V gene: SGHTA, FQGTGA. The junction carries 16 bases between V and J, which are trimmed by 5 bases and 6 bases respectively. The CDR3 spans 15 residues, from the cysteine through the phenylalanine. Just CDR3 DNA is preserved here, 45 bases in frame from base 1.